The entry below gives a single TCR beta chain sequence along with its context. TCR beta CDR3 regions were amplified from RNA. HTBI primers drove first-round RT-PCR of the TCR CDR3. TCRdb re-analysed the multiplex PCR reads in MiXCR, keeping a single row per CDR3 protein. The sample shows about 740,000 distinct CDR3 sequences, 14% of them seen only once. Trimming left V 3 bases short and J 0 bases short, with 20 bases between. Germline loops: CDR1 MGHRA, CDR2 YSYEKL. The CDR3 runs 18 residues. The sample belongs to a study of T cells in Graves' hyperthyroidism and ophthalmopathy. Input material: blood. The chain employs TRBV4-1 and TRBJ1-1, with a tentative D call TRBD1 (6 bases). This TCR came from a young woman with Graves' hyperthyroidism. The CDR3 here is CASSQTLQGKRVNTEAFF. The CDR3 coding sequence is TGCGCCAGCAGCCAGACCTTACAGGGAAAGAGAGTGAACACTGAAGCTTTCTTT.